This T cell receptor beta chain was obtained from a study of T-cell memory formation after mild COVID-19. About the study: TCR clusters mostly belonged to single donors.

TCRdb redid the calling of the 5' RACE reads with MiXCR, one entry per CDR3 protein. The sample contains about 400,000 distinct CDR3 sequences, more than 20% of which appear only once. The CDR3 totals 14 residues. Germline assignment: CDR1 MDHEN and CDR2 SYDVKM. V shed 8 bases and J shed 1 base, with 14 bases lying between them. This clonotype was seen only a few times. Sequenced sample: PBMCs or a T cell subset sorted from them (not recorded which). The chain employs TRBV28 and TRBJ2-5, with D perhaps matching TRBD1 or TRBD2 (6 bases each). The TCR sequence derives from an adult woman who had mild COVID-19 (a few samples of this study predate the infection). Cell type and time point are not known. CDR3 in amino acids: CASRGQGSQETQYF. For the CDR3, the DNA is TGTGCCAGCCGGGGGCAGGGTAGCCAAGAGACCCAGTACTTC.